This paragraph reports one T cell receptor (beta chain). A read error may explain this, as a much larger clone is one base away. CD8+CD4-CCR7+CD45RA+ cells were sorted as naive CD8 T cells. These data come from a study of molecular identifiers for immune sequencing clone quantification. Libraries of bulk TCR were made by previously described methods (with listed TCR primers). TCRdb passed the PCR reads through MiXCR, listing each CDR3 protein once. Of about 86,000 distinct CDR3 sequences in the sample, nearly 25% were seen once. CDR3 length: 13 residues. The germline V gene has CDR1 SGDLS and CDR2 YYNGEE.

The TCR was taken from a human donor in good health. Some libraries in this study had Jurkat cell RNA spiked in. Source material: naive CD8+ T cells from blood, with Jurkat cell RNA spiked in. Subset described: FACS-sorted CD8+CD4-CCR7+CD45RA+ naive T cells. V gene TRBV9 combines with J gene TRBJ1-1; unclear D gene. In DNA form, the CDR3 reads TGTTCCAGCAGCGTAGTTGGGAACACTGAAGCTTTCTTT. Its translation is CSSSVVGNTEAFF. Full variable domain (remainder filled in from reference TRBV9 and TRBJ1-1): DSGVTQTPKHLITATGQRVTLRCSPRSGDLSVYWYQQSLDQGLQFLIQYYNGEERAKGNILERFSAQQFPDLHSELNLSSLELGDSALYFCSSSVVGNTEAFFGQGTRLTVV.